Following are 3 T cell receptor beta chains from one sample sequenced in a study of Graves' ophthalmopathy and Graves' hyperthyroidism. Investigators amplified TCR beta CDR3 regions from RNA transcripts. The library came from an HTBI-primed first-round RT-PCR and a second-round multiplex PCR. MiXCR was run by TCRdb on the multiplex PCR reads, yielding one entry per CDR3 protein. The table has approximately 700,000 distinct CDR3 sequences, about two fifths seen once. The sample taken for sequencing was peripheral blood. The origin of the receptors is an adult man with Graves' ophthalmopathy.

The CDR3 DNA sequence: TGTGCCAGCAGCCAATCGGTATCTCTCTCTGGTGAAGCTTTCTTT. This sequence encodes CASSQSVSLSGEAFF. The chain carries TRBV5-4 and TRBJ1-1, with unresolved D. CDR1 SGHNT and CDR2 YYREEE come from the germline V gene (reference sequence). With 4 bases removed from V and 7 bases from J, the gap between germline ends came to 20 bases. This CDR3 spans 15 amino acids. The full variable domain, completed using reference TRBV5-4 and TRBJ1-1, is ETGVTQSPTHLIKTRGQQVTLRCSSQSGHNTVSWYQQALGQGPQFIFQYYREEENGRGNFPPRFSGLQFPNYSSELNVNALELDDSALYLCASSQSVSLSGEAFFGQGTRLTVV.

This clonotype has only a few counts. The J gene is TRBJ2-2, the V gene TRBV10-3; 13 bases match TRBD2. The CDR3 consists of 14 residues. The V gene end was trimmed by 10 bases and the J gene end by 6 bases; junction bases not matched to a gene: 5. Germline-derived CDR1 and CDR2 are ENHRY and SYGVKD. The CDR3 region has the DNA TGTGCCAGCAGGACTAGCGGGGGATCCGGGGAGCTGTTTTTT. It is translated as CASRTSGGSGELFF.

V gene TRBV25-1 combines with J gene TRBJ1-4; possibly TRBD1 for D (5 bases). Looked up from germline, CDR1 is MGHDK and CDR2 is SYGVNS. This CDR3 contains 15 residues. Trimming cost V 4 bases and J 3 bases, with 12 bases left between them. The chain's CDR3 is CASSARDGPNEKLFF. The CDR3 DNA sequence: TGTGCCAGCAGTGCCAGGGACGGTCCTAATGAAAAACTGTTTTTT.